A selection of T cell receptor beta chains follows, all from one sample in a study of OX40 agonist ivuxolimab in advanced cancers. Only in-frame clones appear in the TCRdb table, and some are missing; sequencing was by immunoSEQ multiplex PCR. The table shows some 17,000 clones, with 80% to 90% occurring only once. Sequencing was performed on CD4+ or CD8+ T cells sorted from blood, taken in a trial of the OX40 agonist ivuxolimab. All receptors derive from an adult with an advanced solid tumor such as melanoma, head and neck, liver or kidney cancer. Both conserved end residues are part of each CDR3. The D gene is left open where the match is weak. Size tells how often a clone was seen (once, few, many) or the class of an expanded clone, and some rows leave it out.

v_call	d_call	clone_size	j_call	cdr3_nt	cdr3_aa
TRBV7-9	TRBD2	-	TRBJ2-7	TGTGCCAGCAGCTTTTCTAGCGGACCGTACGAGCAGTACTTC	CASSFSSGPYEQYF
TRBV19	TRBD2	-	TRBJ2-1	TGTGCCAGTAGTATAGGGACTAGCGGGATGAATGAGCAGTTCTTC	CASSIGTSGMNEQFF
TRBV19	TRBD2	-	TRBJ2-1	TGTGCCAGTAGTGGACTAGCGGGATTTAATGAGCAGTTCTTC	CASSGLAGFNEQFF
TRBV5-1	-	-	TRBJ1-2	TGCGCCAGCAGCTTGCAAGGTAGCGCCTATGGCTACACCTTC	CASSLQGSAYGYTF
TRBV11-2	-	-	TRBJ2-2	TGTGCCACGCTGATATCCACCGGGGAGCTGTTTTTT	CATLISTGELFF
TRBV29-1	TRBD2	-	TRBJ2-7	TGCAGCGTTGAAGATCGAACTAGCGGGAGGGCCGGGGCCTACGAGCAGTACTTC	CSVEDRTSGRAGAYEQYF
TRBV29-1	-	-	TRBJ2-3	TGCAGCGTTGGTGTAGTGGGACCCTTAGGGGATACGCAGTATTTT	CSVGVVGPLGDTQYF
TRBV11-2	-	-	TRBJ2-7	TGTGCCAGCAGCCTAACCGGGCCCGACTACGAGCAGTACTTC	CASSLTGPDYEQYF
TRBV4-1	-	-	TRBJ2-7	TGCGCCAGCAGCCAATCTGGACTGGGCACCGCCGAGCAGTACTTC	CASSQSGLGTAEQYF
TRBV5-1	TRBD1	-	TRBJ2-1	TGCGCCAGCAGCTCCTTGGGGACAGGAGGCAATGAGCAGTTCTTC	CASSSLGTGGNEQFF
TRBV5-5	TRBD2	-	TRBJ2-1	TGTGCCAGCAGCTTTTATCCGGGACTAGCGGGAGGGGTGGATGAGCAGTTCTTC	CASSFYPGLAGGVDEQFF
TRBV27	TRBD2	-	TRBJ2-7	TGTGCCAGCAAAACCCGGCTAGCGGGAGACGAGCAGTACTTC	CASKTRLAGDEQYF
TRBV27	TRBD2	-	TRBJ2-7	TGTGCCAGCAGCCCGTTGGGAGGGGCAGGCGAGCAGTACTTC	CASSPLGGAGEQYF
TRBV5-1	TRBD2	once	TRBJ2-7	TGCGCCAGCAGCTCGGGACTAGCGGACGAGCAGTACTTC	CASSSGLADEQYF
TRBV28	TRBD1	-	TRBJ1-1	TGTGCCAGTTTATTAACAGGGGTGAACACTGAAGCTTTCTTT	CASLLTGVNTEAFF
TRBV28	-	-	TRBJ2-5	TGTGCCAGCAGTTTACCCCAGGGTCGGGAGACCCAGTACTTC	CASSLPQGRETQYF
TRBV9	TRBD1	-	TRBJ2-2	TGTGCCAGCAGCGACGGACAGGGGGGATCCGGGGAGCTGTTTTTT	CASSDGQGGSGELFF
TRBV6-5	-	few	TRBJ2-2	TGTGCCAGCGCCCGGGGGTCTTTCACCGGGGAGCTGTTTTTT	CASARGSFTGELFF
TRBV6-4	-	-	TRBJ2-2	TGTGCCAGCAGTGACTCGACTGGCGCCGGGGAGCTGTTTTTT	CASSDSTGAGELFF
TRBV7-9	-	-	TRBJ2-1	TGTGCCAGCAGCCCGGACTACTACTCCTACAATGAGCAGTTCTTC	CASSPDYYSYNEQFF
TRBV7-2	-	-	TRBJ2-1	TGTGCCAGCAGCTTAGCGCTGGCAGGCCAGGGGCATGAGCAGTTCTTC	CASSLALAGQGHEQFF
TRBV28	-	-	TRBJ1-5	TGTGCCAGCAGTATGGTATCAAGGGCCAATCAGCCCCAGCATTTT	CASSMVSRANQPQHF
TRBV28	-	-	TRBJ1-1	TGTGCCAGCGCCGAACGGGGGTCAGGTGAAGCTTTCTTT	CASAERGSGEAFF
TRBV28	-	-	TRBJ1-2	TGTGCCAGCAGCCACAGCCACCAACTCTATGGCTACACCTTC	CASSHSHQLYGYTF
TRBV27	-	-	TRBJ2-1	TGTGCCAGCAGTTCCGAGTACAATGAGCAGTTCTTC	CASSSEYNEQFF
TRBV28	-	-	TRBJ1-4	TGTGCCAGGAAGGGGCTGACTAATGAAAAACTGTTTTTT	CARKGLTNEKLFF
TRBV19	-	-	TRBJ2-3	TGTGCCAGTAGTATTTCCCTAGCGAGTGATACGCAGTATTTT	CASSISLASDTQYF
TRBV7-2	TRBD1	-	TRBJ2-7	TGTGCCAGCAGCTTAGAAGTTAGTACAGGGGTTTACGAGCAGTACTTC	CASSLEVSTGVYEQYF
TRBV2	TRBD1	-	TRBJ2-7	TGTGCCAGCAGTTCGCCGGGACAGGGAGACGAGCAGTACTTC	CASSSPGQGDEQYF
TRBV7-2	-	-	TRBJ2-7	TGTGCCAGCAGCTTAGCCGGACCGGGGTACGAGCAGTACTTC	CASSLAGPGYEQYF
TRBV28	TRBD1	-	TRBJ2-7	TGTGCCAGCAGTTCCGGACAGGGGATCTCCTACGAGCAGTACTTC	CASSSGQGISYEQYF
TRBV4-2	-	medium-sized	TRBJ1-5	TGTGCCAGCAGTCGTACTAGCAATCAGCCCCAGCATTTT	CASSRTSNQPQHF
TRBV5-1	-	-	TRBJ2-7	TGCGCCAGCAGAGCTCAGAACGAGCAGTACTTC	CASRAQNEQYF
TRBV9	TRBD2	few	TRBJ2-3	TGTGCCAGCAGCCCATCGGGACTAGCGGTTTCAGATACGCAGTATTTT	CASSPSGLAVSDTQYF
TRBV7-9	-	-	TRBJ1-1	TGTGCCAGCAGCCCCGGGGGGGGCACTGAAGCTTTCTTT	CASSPGGGTEAFF
TRBV11-1	-	-	TRBJ1-5	TGTGCCAGCAGCTTACCAGGGTGGGATCAGCCCCAGCATTTT	CASSLPGWDQPQHF
TRBV5-4	-	-	TRBJ2-1	TGTGCCAGCAGCCAAATTATCTACAATGAGCAGTTCTTC	CASSQIIYNEQFF
TRBV25-1	-	-	TRBJ1-1	TGTGCCACCCTAGGTTTGAACACTGAAGCTTTCTTT	CATLGLNTEAFF
TRBV29-1	TRBD1	few	TRBJ2-2	TGCAGCGTTGCCGGGAACAGGGGAAACACCGGGGAGCTGTTTTTT	CSVAGNRGNTGELFF
TRBV7-8	-	-	TRBJ2-1	TGTGCCAGCAGCTTAGACGGACACTTATACAATGAGCAGTTCTTC	CASSLDGHLYNEQFF
TRBV10-3	TRBD1	-	TRBJ2-7	TGTGCCATCAGTGCGGCAGGGGGCTCCTACGAGCAGTACTTC	CAISAAGGSYEQYF
TRBV6-1	-	-	TRBJ1-4	TGTGCCAGCAGTGGGACAGTTGCAACTAATGAAAAACTGTTTTTT	CASSGTVATNEKLFF
TRBV5-1	-	-	TRBJ2-7	TGCGCCACCCGTTTCGTGGGAGGCTCCTACGAGCAGTACTTC	CATRFVGGSYEQYF
TRBV28	-	-	TRBJ1-6	TGTGCCAGCAGTTTATCCCTTATTTCACCCCTCCACTTT	CASSLSLISPLHF
TRBV7-6	TRBD2	once	TRBJ2-3	TGTGCCAGCAGCTTAGCTTATACGGGAGGGCGAGAAGATACGCAGTATTTT	CASSLAYTGGREDTQYF
TRBV4-3	-	-	TRBJ2-5	TGCGCCAGCAGCCAAGATTTTGCCATCGGAGGGGAAGAGACCCAGTACTTC	CASSQDFAIGGEETQYF
TRBV1	-	-	TRBJ2-3	TGCACCAGCAGCCAAGGTCAGGGGTCAGATACGCAGTATTTT	CTSSQGQGSDTQYF
TRBV11-1	TRBD1	few	TRBJ1-3	TGTGCCAGCAGCCACGACAGGGATCGCTCTGGAAACACCATATATTTT	CASSHDRDRSGNTIYF